This section outlines one T cell receptor beta chain sequence together with its context. The study counted Cohort 3 donors as recovered given two negative PCRs, clearance, or symptom resolution. This sample is part of a study of blood T cell repertoires in COVID-19. Sequencing was performed with immunoSEQ multiplex PCR; in TCRdb, only in-frame clones are kept and a portion is missing. The repertoire holds approximately 280,000 clones, with about 83% as singletons. Sequencing input: PBMCs or T cells enriched from blood (not recorded which). The receptor comes from a woman between 40 and 50 years old who had recovered from COVID-19.

DNA for the CDR3: TGTGCCAGCAGCCGGGACAGAGCCCCCTATGGCTACACCTTC. This sequence encodes CASSRDRAPYGYTF. This sequence joins TRBV6-5 and TRBJ1-2, with 7 bases fitting TRBD1. CDR1 and CDR2 (germline): MNHEY, SVGAGI. The V and J ends lost 6 bases and 4 bases, in that order; junction bases with no gene match: 8. This CDR3 comprises 14 residues.